This TCR beta chain was captured in a study of T cell responses to AZD1222 COVID-19 vaccine. Using immunoSEQ multiplex PCR, the repertoire was profiled, and TCRdb retains in-frame clones only, with some absent. The table has under 250,000 clones, roughly 91% seen once; the top ten hold roughly 0.99%. Broader study findings: There were vaccine-associated CD4 TCRs across spike, dominant at 160-218 and 743-854. In the spike-specific TCR repertoire, nearly half reportedly target unmutated variant regions.

Germline V gene sequence: CDR1 SEHNR, CDR2 FQNEAQ (reference sequence). The CDR3 contains 16 residues. V lost 1 base and J 3 bases, leaving 16 bases between the germline ends. Note on this clone: Antigen specificity is unknown.

The starting material was peripheral blood, obtained on day 0 of MenACWY control vaccination. The origin of this receptor is an adult in good health. V usage is TRBV7-9 and J usage is TRBJ2-7, with a tentative D call TRBD2 (5 bases). CDR3 sequence: CASSLVWAAGVYEQYF. Here the CDR3 DNA reads TGTGCCAGCAGCTTAGTGTGGGCCGCCGGGGTCTACGAGCAGTACTTC.